This T cell receptor beta chain was recorded in a study of cytomegalovirus exposure and HLA in healthy donors. The PCR ran on 60 Vbeta and 13 Jbeta primers. Libraries were prepared by immunoSEQ multiplex PCR; TCRdb keeps only in-frame clonotypes and omits some of them. The sample yields 100,000 to 150,000 clones, roughly 74% seen once. A word on this clone: The antigen is not known.

Donors consisted of healthy bone marrow donors. Study-wide findings and caveats: As a later analysis showed, a missense DCLRE1C variant was linked to trimming of TCR beta V- and J-genes. Sequence variants that were highly shared formed a cluster that was likely a sequencing artifact. Among the CMV-associated chains, a few were confirmed in vitro as specific for CMV antigens.

The CDR3 loop spans 15 amino acids. The V gene end was trimmed by 1 base and the J gene end by 3 bases; junction bases not matched to a gene: 3. CDR1 and CDR2 (germline): LGHNA, YSLEER. This TCR came from a male donor in good health and CMV-seronegative. The sample consisted of PBMCs. The rearrangement uses TRBV4-3 and TRBJ2-7, with 10 bases aligning to TRBD1. As DNA, the CDR3 is TGCGCCAGCAGCCAAGGTAGGACAGGGGGCTACGAGCAGTACTTC. Encoded protein: CASSQGRTGGYEQYF.